This is a list of T cell receptor beta chains from one sample in a study of early T cells in non-severe SARS-CoV-2 infection. TCRdb re-analysed the 5' RACE reads in MiXCR, keeping a single row per CDR3 protein. The sample includes roughly 120,000 distinct CDR3 sequences, more than 12% of them seen just once. The specimen was whole blood. All receptors come from an adult who was a healthcare worker with PCR-confirmed SARS-CoV-2 infection or an uninfected control (not recorded which). Both conserved end residues are part of each CDR3. Each record gives: clone size, D gene, V gene, J gene, CDR3 protein, CDR3 DNA. D genes are given only for firm matches. Clone size, where shown, is once, few, many, or a class for clones that have expanded.

clone_size: -
d_call: TRBD2
v_call: TRBV9
j_call: TRBJ2-1
cdr3_aa: CASSSSSGPYNEQFF
cdr3_nt: TGTGCCAGCAGCTCCAGTAGCGGGCCCTACAATGAGCAGTTCTTC

clone_size: -
d_call: -
v_call: TRBV12-5
j_call: TRBJ2-1
cdr3_aa: CASGLPLPGSEQFF
cdr3_nt: TGTGCTAGTGGTTTGCCCCTGCCGGGCTCGGAGCAGTTCTTC

clone_size: -
d_call: -
v_call: TRBV7-8
j_call: TRBJ2-1
cdr3_aa: CASSPQTNGPYNEQFF
cdr3_nt: TGTGCCAGCAGCCCCCAGACTAACGGGCCTTACAATGAGCAGTTCTTC

clone_size: -
d_call: -
v_call: TRBV27
j_call: TRBJ2-1
cdr3_aa: CASSLWVSSNEQFF
cdr3_nt: TGTGCCAGCAGTTTATGGGTTTCCTCCAATGAGCAGTTCTTC

clone_size: -
d_call: -
v_call: TRBV3-2
j_call: TRBJ2-7
cdr3_aa: CASSSYPRDNSYEQYF
cdr3_nt: TGTGCCAGCAGCTCATATCCCAGGGACAACTCCTACGAGCAGTACTTC

clone_size: few
d_call: TRBD1
v_call: TRBV6-5
j_call: TRBJ1-2
cdr3_aa: CASRPGTGTYGYTF
cdr3_nt: TGTGCCAGCAGGCCCGGGACAGGTACCTATGGCTACACCTTC

clone_size: -
d_call: -
v_call: TRBV14
j_call: TRBJ1-1
cdr3_aa: CASSQVPGRESEAFF
cdr3_nt: TGTGCCAGCAGCCAGGTGCCCGGCAGGGAATCTGAAGCTTTCTTT

clone_size: -
d_call: -
v_call: TRBV7-9
j_call: TRBJ2-3
cdr3_aa: CASSRGTVSTDTQYF
cdr3_nt: TGTGCCAGCAGCCGCGGGACGGTTAGCACAGATACGCAGTATTTT

clone_size: -
d_call: TRBD1
v_call: TRBV12-3/TRBV12-4
j_call: TRBJ2-7
cdr3_aa: CASSQTGTGYGEQYF
cdr3_nt: TGTGCCAGCAGCCAGACCGGGACAGGGTACGGCGAGCAGTACTTC

clone_size: few
d_call: -
v_call: TRBV27
j_call: TRBJ2-1
cdr3_aa: CASRIRTTSYNEQFF
cdr3_nt: TGTGCCAGCAGGATAAGGACTACCAGCTACAATGAGCAGTTCTTC

clone_size: -
d_call: -
v_call: TRBV4-1
j_call: TRBJ2-1
cdr3_aa: CASSQARYEAQQFF
cdr3_nt: TGCGCCAGCAGCCAAGCCAGGTACGAGGCCCAGCAGTTCTTC

clone_size: -
d_call: TRBD1
v_call: TRBV19
j_call: TRBJ2-5
cdr3_aa: CASSPGQGKETQYF
cdr3_nt: TGTGCCAGTAGTCCCGGACAGGGGAAAGAGACCCAGTACTTC

clone_size: few
d_call: TRBD2
v_call: TRBV20-1
j_call: TRBJ2-3
cdr3_aa: CSAGTSGNTDTQYF
cdr3_nt: TGCAGTGCTGGGACTAGCGGGAACACAGATACGCAGTATTTT

clone_size: few
d_call: TRBD1
v_call: TRBV12-3/TRBV12-4
j_call: TRBJ2-7
cdr3_aa: CASRSGTGPYEQYF
cdr3_nt: TGTGCCAGCAGATCCGGGACAGGCCCCTATGAGCAGTACTTC

clone_size: many
d_call: TRBD1
v_call: TRBV11-2
j_call: TRBJ2-3
cdr3_aa: CASRHRGADTQYF
cdr3_nt: TGTGCCAGCAGGCACAGGGGTGCAGATACGCAGTATTTT

clone_size: few
d_call: -
v_call: TRBV5-1
j_call: TRBJ1-6
cdr3_aa: CASSLERESPLHF
cdr3_nt: TGCGCCAGCAGCTTGGAAAGGGAGTCACCCCTCCACTTT

clone_size: few
d_call: -
v_call: TRBV20-1
j_call: TRBJ2-1
cdr3_aa: CSARVRPPRGSLLYNEQFF
cdr3_nt: TGCAGTGCTAGAGTGAGGCCCCCACGAGGAAGCCTGCTCTACAATGAGCAGTTCTTC

clone_size: few
d_call: -
v_call: TRBV5-1
j_call: TRBJ2-5
cdr3_aa: CASSLRQFETQYF
cdr3_nt: TGCGCCAGCAGCTTGCGGCAGTTTGAGACCCAGTACTTC

clone_size: many
d_call: TRBD1
v_call: TRBV5-4
j_call: TRBJ1-1
cdr3_aa: CASSPGGASTEAFF
cdr3_nt: TGTGCCAGCAGCCCAGGGGGCGCGAGCACTGAAGCTTTCTTT

clone_size: -
d_call: TRBD1
v_call: TRBV9
j_call: TRBJ2-7
cdr3_aa: CASSVAGDRAVEQYF
cdr3_nt: TGTGCCAGCAGCGTAGCAGGGGACAGGGCGGTTGAGCAGTACTTC

clone_size: few
d_call: -
v_call: TRBV7-2
j_call: TRBJ2-3
cdr3_aa: CASSPSGSRRPGTDTQYF
cdr3_nt: TGTGCCAGCAGCCCCTCGGGGTCGCGGCGGCCCGGCACAGATACGCAGTATTTT

clone_size: -
d_call: TRBD2
v_call: TRBV12-3/TRBV12-4
j_call: TRBJ2-3
cdr3_aa: CASSYTSAMDTQYF
cdr3_nt: TGTGCCAGCAGTTATACTAGCGCGATGGATACGCAGTATTTT

clone_size: few
d_call: -
v_call: TRBV7-9
j_call: TRBJ1-3
cdr3_aa: CASSYPDSRNTIYF
cdr3_nt: TGTGCCAGCAGCTATCCGGACAGCCGAAACACCATATATTTT

clone_size: many
d_call: TRBD1
v_call: TRBV11-2
j_call: TRBJ2-1
cdr3_aa: CASSLSQPGQGLGEQFF
cdr3_nt: TGTGCCAGCAGCTTATCCCAACCGGGACAGGGTCTCGGTGAGCAGTTCTTC

clone_size: many
d_call: TRBD2
v_call: TRBV7-8
j_call: TRBJ2-2
cdr3_aa: CASSFTSGSGELFF
cdr3_nt: TGTGCCAGCAGCTTCACTAGCGGGAGCGGGGAGCTGTTTTTT

clone_size: few
d_call: -
v_call: TRBV29-1
j_call: TRBJ2-2
cdr3_aa: CSVLPANTGELFF
cdr3_nt: TGCAGCGTTCTTCCAGCGAACACCGGGGAGCTGTTTTTT

clone_size: few
d_call: -
v_call: TRBV6-1
j_call: TRBJ1-2
cdr3_aa: CASSEVWTNYGYTF
cdr3_nt: TGTGCCAGCAGTGAAGTCTGGACGAACTATGGCTACACCTTC

clone_size: -
d_call: TRBD1
v_call: TRBV19
j_call: TRBJ2-2
cdr3_aa: CASSTNEGAANTGELFF
cdr3_nt: TGTGCCAGTAGTACCAACGAGGGGGCGGCGAACACCGGGGAGCTGTTTTTT

clone_size: -
d_call: -
v_call: TRBV18
j_call: TRBJ1-1
cdr3_aa: CASSPPGGINTEAFF
cdr3_nt: TGTGCCAGCTCACCCCCGGGGGGGATAAACACTGAAGCTTTCTTT

clone_size: few
d_call: -
v_call: TRBV11-2
j_call: TRBJ2-1
cdr3_aa: CASSLEQHNEQFF
cdr3_nt: TGTGCCAGCAGCTTAGAACAACACAATGAGCAGTTCTTC

clone_size: few
d_call: -
v_call: TRBV6-2/TRBV6-3
j_call: TRBJ1-5
cdr3_aa: CASSYTGNQPQHF
cdr3_nt: TGTGCCAGCAGTTACACAGGCAATCAGCCCCAGCATTTT

clone_size: few
d_call: -
v_call: TRBV5-5
j_call: TRBJ2-7
cdr3_aa: CASSFYQVSYEQYF
cdr3_nt: TGTGCCAGCAGCTTCTATCAGGTCTCCTACGAGCAGTACTTC

clone_size: few
d_call: TRBD1
v_call: TRBV3-1
j_call: TRBJ2-2
cdr3_aa: CASSLGDRGLLGELFF
cdr3_nt: TGTGCCAGCAGCCTGGGGGACAGGGGGCTTCTCGGGGAGCTGTTTTTT

clone_size: few
d_call: TRBD1
v_call: TRBV6-1
j_call: TRBJ1-1
cdr3_aa: CASSALAGTVNTEAFF
cdr3_nt: TGTGCCAGCAGTGCCTTAGCCGGGACAGTGAACACTGAAGCTTTCTTT

clone_size: -
d_call: TRBD1
v_call: TRBV19
j_call: TRBJ2-2
cdr3_aa: CASKGAPNTGELFF
cdr3_nt: TGTGCCAGTAAGGGGGCCCCGAACACCGGGGAGCTGTTTTTT

clone_size: -
d_call: -
v_call: TRBV10-3
j_call: TRBJ1-1
cdr3_aa: CAIRSRRDHRSNTEAFF
cdr3_nt: TGTGCCATCAGATCCAGGCGGGACCACCGATCGAACACTGAAGCTTTCTTT